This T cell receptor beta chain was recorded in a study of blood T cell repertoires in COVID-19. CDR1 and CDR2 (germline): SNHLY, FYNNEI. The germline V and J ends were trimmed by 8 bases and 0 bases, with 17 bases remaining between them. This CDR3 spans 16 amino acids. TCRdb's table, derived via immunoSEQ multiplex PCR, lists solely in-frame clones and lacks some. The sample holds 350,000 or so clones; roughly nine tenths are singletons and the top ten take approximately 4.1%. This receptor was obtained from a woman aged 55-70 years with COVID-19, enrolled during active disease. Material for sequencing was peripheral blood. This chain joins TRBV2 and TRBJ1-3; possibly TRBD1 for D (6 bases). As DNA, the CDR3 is TGTGCCAGCCGTGGAAGATCGGACAGCTCTGGAAACACCATATATTTT. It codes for CASRGRSDSSGNTIYF.